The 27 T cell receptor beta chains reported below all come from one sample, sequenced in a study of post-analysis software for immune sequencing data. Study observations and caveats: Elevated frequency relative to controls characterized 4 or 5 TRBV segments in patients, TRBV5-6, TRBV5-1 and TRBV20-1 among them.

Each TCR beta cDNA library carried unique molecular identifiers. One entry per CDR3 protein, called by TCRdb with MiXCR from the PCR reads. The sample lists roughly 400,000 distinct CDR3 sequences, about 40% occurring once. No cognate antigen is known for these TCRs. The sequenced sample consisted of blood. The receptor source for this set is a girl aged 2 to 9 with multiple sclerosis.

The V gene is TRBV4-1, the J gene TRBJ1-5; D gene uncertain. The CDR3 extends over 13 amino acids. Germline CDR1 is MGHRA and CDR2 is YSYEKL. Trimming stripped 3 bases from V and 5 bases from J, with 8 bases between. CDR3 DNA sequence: TGCGCCAGCAGCCAGCAGACCCATCAGCCCCAGCATTTT. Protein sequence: CASSQQTHQPQHF.

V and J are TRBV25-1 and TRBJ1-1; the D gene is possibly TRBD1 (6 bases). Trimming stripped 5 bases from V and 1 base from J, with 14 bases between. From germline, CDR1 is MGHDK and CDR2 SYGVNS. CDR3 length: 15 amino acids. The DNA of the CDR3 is TGTGCCAGCAGTTCAATCGGGACACCGAACACTGAAGCTTTCTTT. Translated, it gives CASSSIGTPNTEAFF.

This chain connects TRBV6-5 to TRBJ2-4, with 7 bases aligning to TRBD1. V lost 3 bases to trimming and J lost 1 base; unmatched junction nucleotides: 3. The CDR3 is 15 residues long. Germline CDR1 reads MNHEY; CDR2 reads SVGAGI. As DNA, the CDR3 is TGTGCCAGCAGTTATGCCAGGGGGGCCAAAAACATTCAGTACTTC. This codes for CASSYARGAKNIQYF.

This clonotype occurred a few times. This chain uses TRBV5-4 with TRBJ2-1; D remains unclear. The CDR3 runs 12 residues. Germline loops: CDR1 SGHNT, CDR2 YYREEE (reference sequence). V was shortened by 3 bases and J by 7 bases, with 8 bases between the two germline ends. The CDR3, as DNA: TGTGCCAGCAGCTCAAGGATTAATGAGCAGTTCTTC. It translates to CASSSRINEQFF.

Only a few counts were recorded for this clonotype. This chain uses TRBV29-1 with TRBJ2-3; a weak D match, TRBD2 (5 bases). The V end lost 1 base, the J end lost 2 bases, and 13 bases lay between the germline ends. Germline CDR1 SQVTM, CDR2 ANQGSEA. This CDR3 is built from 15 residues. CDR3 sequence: CSVEGTAVPTDTQYF. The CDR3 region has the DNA TGCAGCGTTGAAGGAACAGCGGTACCCACAGATACGCAGTATTTT.

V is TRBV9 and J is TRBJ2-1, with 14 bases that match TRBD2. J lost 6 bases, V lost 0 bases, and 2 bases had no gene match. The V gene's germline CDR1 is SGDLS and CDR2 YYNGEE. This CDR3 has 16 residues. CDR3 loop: CASSVGGLAGGNEQFF. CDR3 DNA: TGTGCCAGCAGCGTAGGAGGACTAGCGGGAGGCAATGAGCAGTTCTTC.

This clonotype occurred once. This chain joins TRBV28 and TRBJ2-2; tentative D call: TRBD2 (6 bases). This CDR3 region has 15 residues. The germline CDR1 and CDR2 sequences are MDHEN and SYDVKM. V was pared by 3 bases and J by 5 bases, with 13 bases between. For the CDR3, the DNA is TGTGCCAGCAGTTTGTCGGTGGGGGGTACCGGGGAGCTGTTTTTT. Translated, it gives CASSLSVGGTGELFF. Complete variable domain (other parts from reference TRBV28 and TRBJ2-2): DVKVTQSSRYLVKRTGEKVFLECVQDMDHENMFWYRQDPGLGLRLIYFSYDVKMKEKGDIPEGYSVSREKKERFSLILESASTNQTSMYLCASSLSVGGTGELFFGEGSRLTVL.

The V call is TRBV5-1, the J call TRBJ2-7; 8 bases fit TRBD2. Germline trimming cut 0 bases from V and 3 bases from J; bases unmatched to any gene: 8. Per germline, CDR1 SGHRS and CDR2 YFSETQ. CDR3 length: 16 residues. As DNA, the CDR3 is TGCGCCAGCAGCTTGGGAACGGGGGGGCGCGTCTACGAGCAGTACTTC. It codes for CASSLGTGGRVYEQYF. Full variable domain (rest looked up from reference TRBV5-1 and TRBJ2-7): KAGVTQTPRYLIKTRGQQVTLSCSPISGHRSVSWYQQTPGQGLQFLFEYFSETQRNKGNFPGRFSGRQFSNSRSEMNVSTLELGDSALYLCASSLGTGGRVYEQYFGPGTRLTVT.

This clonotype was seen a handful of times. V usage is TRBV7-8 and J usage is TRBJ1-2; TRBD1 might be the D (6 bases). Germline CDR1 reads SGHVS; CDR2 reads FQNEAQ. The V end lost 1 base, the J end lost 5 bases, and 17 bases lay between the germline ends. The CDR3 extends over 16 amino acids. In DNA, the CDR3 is TGTGCCAGCAGCTTAGATACCCAGGGGTCCCATTATGGCTACACCTTC. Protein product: CASSLDTQGSHYGYTF.

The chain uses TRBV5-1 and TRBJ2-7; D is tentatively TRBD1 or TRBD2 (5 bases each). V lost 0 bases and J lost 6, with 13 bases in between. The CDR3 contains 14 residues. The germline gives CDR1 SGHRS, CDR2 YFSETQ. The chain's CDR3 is CASSLAAGDPEQYF. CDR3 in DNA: TGCGCCAGCAGCTTGGCGGCCGGGGACCCCGAGCAGTACTTC. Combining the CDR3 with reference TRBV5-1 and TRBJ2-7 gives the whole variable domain KAGVTQTPRYLIKTRGQQVTLSCSPISGHRSVSWYQQTPGQGLQFLFEYFSETQRNKGNFPGRFSGRQFSNSRSEMNVSTLELGDSALYLCASSLAAGDPEQYFGPGTRLTVT.

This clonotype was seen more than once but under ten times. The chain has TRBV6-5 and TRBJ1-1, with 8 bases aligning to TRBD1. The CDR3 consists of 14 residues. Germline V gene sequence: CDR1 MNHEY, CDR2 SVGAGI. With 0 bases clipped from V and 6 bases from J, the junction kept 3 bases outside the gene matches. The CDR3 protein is CASSYSYRGSEAFF. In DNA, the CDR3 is TGTGCCAGCAGTTACTCGTACAGGGGGTCTGAAGCTTTCTTT.

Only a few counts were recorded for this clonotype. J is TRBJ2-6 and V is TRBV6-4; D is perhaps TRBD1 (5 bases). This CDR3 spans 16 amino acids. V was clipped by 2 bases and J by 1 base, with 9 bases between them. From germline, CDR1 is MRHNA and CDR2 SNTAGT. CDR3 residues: CASSDKGASGANVLTF. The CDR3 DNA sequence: TGTGCCAGCAGTGACAAAGGGGCTTCTGGGGCCAACGTCCTGACTTTC.

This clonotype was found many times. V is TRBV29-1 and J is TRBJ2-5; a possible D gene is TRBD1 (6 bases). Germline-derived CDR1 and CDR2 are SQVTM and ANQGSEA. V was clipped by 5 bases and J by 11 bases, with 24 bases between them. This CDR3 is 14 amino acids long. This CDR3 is CSVRTDPILGEQYF. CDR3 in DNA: TGCAGCGTTCGGACAGACCCTATATTGGGGGAGCAGTACTTC.

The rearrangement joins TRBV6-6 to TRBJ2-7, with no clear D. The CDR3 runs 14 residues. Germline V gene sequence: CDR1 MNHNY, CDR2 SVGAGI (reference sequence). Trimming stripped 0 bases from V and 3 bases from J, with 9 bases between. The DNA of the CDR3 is TGTGCCAGCAGTTACTCCCTTCCGGGCTACGAGCAGTACTTC. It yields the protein CASSYSLPGYEQYF.

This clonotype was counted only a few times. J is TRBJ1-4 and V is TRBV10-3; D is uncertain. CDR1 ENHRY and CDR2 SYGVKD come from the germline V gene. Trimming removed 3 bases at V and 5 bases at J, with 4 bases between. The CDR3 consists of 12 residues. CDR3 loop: CAISDFNEKLFF. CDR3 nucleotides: TGTGCCATCAGTGACTTCAATGAAAAACTGTTTTTT.

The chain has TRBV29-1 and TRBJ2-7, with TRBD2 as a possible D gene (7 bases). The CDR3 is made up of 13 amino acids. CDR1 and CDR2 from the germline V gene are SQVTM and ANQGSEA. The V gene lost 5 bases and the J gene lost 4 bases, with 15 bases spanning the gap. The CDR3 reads CSVRGGLAYEQYF. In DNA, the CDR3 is TGCAGCGTTAGGGGGGGGCTGGCGTACGAGCAGTACTTC.

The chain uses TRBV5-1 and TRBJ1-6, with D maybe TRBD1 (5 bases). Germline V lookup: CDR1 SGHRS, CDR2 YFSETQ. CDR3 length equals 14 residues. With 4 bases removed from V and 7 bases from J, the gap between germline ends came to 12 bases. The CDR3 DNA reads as TGCGCCAGCAGCCACGGGGGGGGGAATTCACCCCTCCACTTT. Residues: CASSHGGGNSPLHF.

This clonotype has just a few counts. CDR3 in DNA: TGCGCCAGCAGCCAAAACAGGGTGGCCGCTTTCTTT. Translated, it gives CASSQNRVAAFF. The chain joins TRBV4-1 to TRBJ1-1; maybe TRBD1 (6 bases). This CDR3 spans 12 amino acids. Germline CDR1 and CDR2: MGHRA and YSYEKL. Trimming took off 2 bases at V and 11 bases at J, with 12 bases between the two ends.

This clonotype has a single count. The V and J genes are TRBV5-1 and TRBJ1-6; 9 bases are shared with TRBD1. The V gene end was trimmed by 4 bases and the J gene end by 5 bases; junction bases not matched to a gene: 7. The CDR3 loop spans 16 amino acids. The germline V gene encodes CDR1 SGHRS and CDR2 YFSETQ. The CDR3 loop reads CASSPGTGGHNSPLHF. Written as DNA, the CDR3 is TGCGCCAGCAGCCCAGGAACAGGGGGCCATAATTCACCCCTCCACTTT. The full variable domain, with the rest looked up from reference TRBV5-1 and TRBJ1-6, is KAGVTQTPRYLIKTRGQQVTLSCSPISGHRSVSWYQQTPGQGLQFLFEYFSETQRNKGNFPGRFSGRQFSNSRSEMNVSTLELGDSALYLCASSPGTGGHNSPLHFGNGTRLTVT.

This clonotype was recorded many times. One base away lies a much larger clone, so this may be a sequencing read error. The CDR3 DNA reads as TGCGCCAGCAGCTTCCGGACGTGGGACACCGGGGAGCGGTTTTTT. Amino acids: CASSFRTWDTGERFF. The chain couples TRBV5-1 to TRBJ2-2, with a tentative D call TRBD1 (6 bases). The CDR3 totals 15 residues. Looked up from germline, CDR1 is SGHRS and CDR2 is YFSETQ.

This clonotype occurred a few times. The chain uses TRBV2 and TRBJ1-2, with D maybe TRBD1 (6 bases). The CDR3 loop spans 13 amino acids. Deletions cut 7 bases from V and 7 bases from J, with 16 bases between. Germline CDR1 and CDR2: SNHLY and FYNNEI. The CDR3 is CASTGQPTSGYTF. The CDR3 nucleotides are TGTGCCAGCACCGGACAGCCCACTAGTGGCTACACCTTC.

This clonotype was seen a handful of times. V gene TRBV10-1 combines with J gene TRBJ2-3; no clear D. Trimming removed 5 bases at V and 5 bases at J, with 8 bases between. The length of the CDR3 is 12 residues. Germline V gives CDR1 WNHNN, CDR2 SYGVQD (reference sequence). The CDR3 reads CASSRLGDTQYF. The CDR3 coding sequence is TGCGCCAGCAGTCGACTGGGAGATACGCAGTATTTT.

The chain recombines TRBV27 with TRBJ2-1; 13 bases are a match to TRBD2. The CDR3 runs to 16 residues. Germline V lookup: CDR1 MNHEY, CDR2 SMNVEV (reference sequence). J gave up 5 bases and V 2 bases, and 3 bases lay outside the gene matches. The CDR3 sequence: CASSLLTSGGHNEQFF. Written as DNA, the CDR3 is TGTGCCAGCAGTTTACTGACTAGCGGGGGGCACAATGAGCAGTTCTTC.

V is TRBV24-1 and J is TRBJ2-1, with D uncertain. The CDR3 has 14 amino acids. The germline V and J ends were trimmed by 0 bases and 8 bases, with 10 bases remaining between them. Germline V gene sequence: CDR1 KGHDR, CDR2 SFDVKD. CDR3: CATSDLARRDEQFF. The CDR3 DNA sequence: TGTGCCACCAGTGATTTGGCTAGGCGCGATGAGCAGTTCTTC.

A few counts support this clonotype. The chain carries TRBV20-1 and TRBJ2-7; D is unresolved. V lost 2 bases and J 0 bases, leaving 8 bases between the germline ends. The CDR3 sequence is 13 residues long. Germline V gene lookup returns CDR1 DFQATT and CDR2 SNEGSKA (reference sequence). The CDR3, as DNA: TGCAGTGCTAGATGGGCCAGCTCCTACGAGCAGTACTTC. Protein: CSARWASSYEQYF.

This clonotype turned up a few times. CDR3 in DNA: TGTGCCAGCAGCTTCCGGGCGGGGCAGATCACAGATACGCAGTATTTT. This translates into CASSFRAGQITDTQYF. V gene TRBV7-8 combines with J gene TRBJ2-3, with D possibly being TRBD2 (6 bases). Germline-derived CDR1 and CDR2 are SGHVS and FQNEAQ. The V end was cut by 3 bases, the J end by 2 bases, with 15 bases between. The CDR3 contains 16 residues. Based on the CDR3 plus reference TRBV7-8 and TRBJ2-3, the full variable domain is GAGVSQSPRYKVAKRGQDVALRCDPISGHVSLFWYQQALGQGPEFLTYFQNEAQLDKSGLPSDRFFAERPEGSVSTLKIQRTQQEDSAVYLCASSFRAGQITDTQYFGPGTRLTVL.

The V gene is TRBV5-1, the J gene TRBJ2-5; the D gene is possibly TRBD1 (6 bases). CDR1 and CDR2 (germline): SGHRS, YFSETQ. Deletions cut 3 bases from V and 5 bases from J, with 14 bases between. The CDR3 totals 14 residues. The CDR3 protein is CASSSEPRGETQYF. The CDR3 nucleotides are TGCGCCAGCAGCTCCGAACCCAGGGGTGAGACCCAGTACTTC.